Below, 5 T cell receptor beta chains from the same sample are listed, as sequenced in a study of blood T cell repertoires in COVID-19. Using immunoSEQ multiplex PCR, the repertoire was profiled, and TCRdb retains in-frame clones only, with some absent. Here the sample spans about 120,000 clones, about 86% being singletons. The sample was peripheral blood. The source is a woman between 50 and 59 years old with active or convalescent COVID-19.

The J gene is TRBJ2-3, the V gene TRBV28, with TRBD2 identical over 12 bases. Per the germline V gene, CDR1 is MDHEN and CDR2 is SYDVKM. V dropped 4 bases and J dropped 6; count of bases not matched to a gene: 5. The CDR3 extends over 15 amino acids. The CDR3 DNA reads as TGTGCCAGCAGTTCCTGGACTAGCGGGGTCGATACGCAGTATTTT. It encodes CASSSWTSGVDTQYF.

The chain links TRBV10-3 to TRBJ2-3; the match to TRBD1 covers 9 bases. The CDR3 loop spans 14 amino acids. After removal of 6 bases from V and 5 bases from J, the junction contained 6 bases not matched to a gene. Germline V CDR1 and CDR2: ENHRY, SYGVKD. The CDR3 region has the DNA TGTGCCATCAGCCTGGACAGGGGAAGAGATACGCAGTATTTT. Amino acids: CAISLDRGRDTQYF.

V and J are TRBV27 and TRBJ2-7; perhaps TRBD1 as D (7 bases). This CDR3 is 17 amino acids long. Germline-derived CDR1 and CDR2 are MNHEY and SMNVEV (reference sequence). Trimming pared 4 bases from V and 2 bases from J, leaving 21 bases between. In DNA form, the CDR3 reads TGTGCCAGCAGTTCAACTTGGAGGGACAGCCGTCCCTACGAGCAGTACTTC. It yields the protein CASSSTWRDSRPYEQYF.

CDR3 protein: CASSWDRGSYEQYF. CDR3 nucleotides: TGTGCCAGCAGTTGGGACAGGGGCTCCTACGAGCAGTACTTC. The rearrangement joins TRBV11-2 to TRBJ2-7, with 10 bases fitting TRBD1. V dropped 6 bases and J dropped 0; count of bases not matched to a gene: 2. CDR1 is SGHAT, CDR2 FQNNGV, per germline. The CDR3 consists of 14 residues. Full variable domain (outside the CDR3, taken from reference TRBV11-2 and TRBJ2-7): EAGVAQSPRYKIIEKRQSVAFWCNPISGHATLYWYQQILGQGPKLLIQFQNNGVVDDSQLPKDRFSAERLKGVDSTLKIQPAKLEDSAVYLCASSWDRGSYEQYFGPGTRLTVT.

V and J are TRBV5-1 and TRBJ1-5; D possibly corresponds to TRBD1 (5 bases). V was cut by 4 bases and J by 2 bases, with 13 bases left in between. The CDR3 length is 15 residues. Germline V lookup: CDR1 SGHRS, CDR2 YFSETQ. The CDR3 reads CASSADGGGNQPQHF. CDR3 DNA sequence: TGCGCCAGCAGCGCGGACGGGGGTGGCAATCAGCCCCAGCATTTT.